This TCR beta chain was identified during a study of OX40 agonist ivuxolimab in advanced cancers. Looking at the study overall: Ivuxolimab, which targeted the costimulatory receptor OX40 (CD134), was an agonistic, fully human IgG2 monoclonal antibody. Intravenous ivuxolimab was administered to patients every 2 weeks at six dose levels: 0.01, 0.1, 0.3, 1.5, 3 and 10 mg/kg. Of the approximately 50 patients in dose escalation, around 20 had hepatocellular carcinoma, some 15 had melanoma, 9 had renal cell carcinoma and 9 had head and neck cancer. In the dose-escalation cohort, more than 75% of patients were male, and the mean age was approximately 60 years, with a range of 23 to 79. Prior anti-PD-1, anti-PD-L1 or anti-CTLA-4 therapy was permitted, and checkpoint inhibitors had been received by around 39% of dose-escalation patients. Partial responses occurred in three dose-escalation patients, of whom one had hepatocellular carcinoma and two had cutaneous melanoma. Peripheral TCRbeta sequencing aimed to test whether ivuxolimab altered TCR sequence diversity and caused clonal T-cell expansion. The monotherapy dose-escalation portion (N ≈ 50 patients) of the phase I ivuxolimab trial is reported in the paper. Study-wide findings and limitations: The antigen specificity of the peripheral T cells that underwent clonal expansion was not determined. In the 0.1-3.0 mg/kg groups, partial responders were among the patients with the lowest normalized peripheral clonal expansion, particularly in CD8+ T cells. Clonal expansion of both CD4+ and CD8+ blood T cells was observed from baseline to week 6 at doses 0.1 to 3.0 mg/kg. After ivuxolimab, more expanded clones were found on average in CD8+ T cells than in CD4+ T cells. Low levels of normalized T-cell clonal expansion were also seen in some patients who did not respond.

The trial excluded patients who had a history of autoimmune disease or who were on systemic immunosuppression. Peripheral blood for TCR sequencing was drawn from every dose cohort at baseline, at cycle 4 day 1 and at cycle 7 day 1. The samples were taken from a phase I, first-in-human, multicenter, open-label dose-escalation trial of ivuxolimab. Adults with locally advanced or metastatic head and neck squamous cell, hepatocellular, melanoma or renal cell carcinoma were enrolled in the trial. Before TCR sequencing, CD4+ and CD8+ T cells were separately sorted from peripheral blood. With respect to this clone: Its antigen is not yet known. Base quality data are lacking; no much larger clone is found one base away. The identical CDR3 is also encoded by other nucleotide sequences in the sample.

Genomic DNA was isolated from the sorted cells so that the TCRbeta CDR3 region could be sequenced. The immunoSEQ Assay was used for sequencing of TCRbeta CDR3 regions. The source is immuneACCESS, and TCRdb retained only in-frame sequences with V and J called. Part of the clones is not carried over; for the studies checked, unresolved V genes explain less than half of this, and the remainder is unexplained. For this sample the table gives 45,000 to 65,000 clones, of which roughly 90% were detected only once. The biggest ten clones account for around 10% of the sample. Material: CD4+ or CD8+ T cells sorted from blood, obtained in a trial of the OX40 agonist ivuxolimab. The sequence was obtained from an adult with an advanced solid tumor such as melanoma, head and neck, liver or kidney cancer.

The sequenced DNA: TGTGCCAGTTCGACAGGGAGCTCCTACAATGAGCAGTTCTTC. The translation is CASSTGSSYNEQFF. The chain links TRBV27 with TRBJ2-1, with 7 bases in between that match TRBD1. The CDR3, cysteine through phenylalanine, is 14 amino acids long. CDR3 DNA is the only sequence kept; it has 42 bases, read in frame from the first base. Trimming removed 9 bases from V and 0 bases from J; the gene matches leave 5 bases unexplained. The germline V gene (reference sequence) yields MNHEY for CDR1 and SMNVEV for CDR2.